These 7 T cell receptor beta chains came from one sample sequenced in a study of T cell changes during pregnancy in multiple sclerosis (dated by TCRdb to the late 2010s). The library was made by the immunoSEQ multiplex PCR assay. TCRdb's version of the immuneACCESS table is confined to in-frame rearrangements and falls short of the full clone set. An unresolved V gene accounts for under half of the shortfall where checked; the remainder is of unknown origin. Recorded for this sample are under 50,000 clones; roughly 95% of them occurred a single time. Roughly 4.3% of the sample is taken by the ten largest. The material was CD8+ T cells from peripheral blood mononuclear cells, obtained after pregnancy. These receptors came from a female donor with multiple sclerosis, enrolled in a pregnancy study.

The V call is TRBV6-1, the J call TRBJ1-4; D is unclear. Trimming cost V 6 bases and J 8 bases, with 16 bases left between them. CDR3 size: 14 residues. CDR1 and CDR2 from the germline V gene are MNHNS and SASEGT. The CDR3 DNA sequence: TGTGCCAGCAGCGTCACTAGGCTGGACGAAAAACTGTTTTTT. Translating it yields CASSVTRLDEKLFF.

CDR3 amino acids: CASSQPQGAYYGYTF. For the CDR3, the DNA is TGTGCCAGCAGCCAACCCCAGGGGGCGTACTATGGCTACACCTTC. This chain uses TRBV4-2 with TRBJ1-2, with TRBD1 matching over 8 bases. The V gene end was trimmed by 2 bases and the J gene end by 3 bases; junction bases not matched to a gene: 5. The length of the CDR3 is 15 residues. The germline gives CDR1 LGHNA, CDR2 YNFKEQ.

The chain employs TRBV9 and TRBJ2-2, with a tentative D call TRBD1 (5 bases). With 4 bases removed from V and 12 bases from J, the gap between germline ends came to 16 bases. CDR3 length equals 13 residues. Germline loops: CDR1 SGDLS, CDR2 YYNGEE. The CDR3 protein is CASSPSWGNKLFF. CDR3 coding DNA: TGTGCCAGCAGCCCCAGTTGGGGCAACAAGCTGTTTTTT.

The chain links TRBV7-9 to TRBJ2-4, with TRBD1 matching 7 bases. The CDR3 length is 16 residues. V lost 5 bases to trimming and J lost 3 bases; unmatched junction nucleotides: 10. The germline gives CDR1 SEHNR, CDR2 FQNEAQ (reference sequence). The CDR3 loop reads CASSGGSRDSKNIQYF. CDR3 nucleotides: TGTGCCAGCAGCGGGGGTTCCCGGGACAGCAAAAACATTCAGTACTTC. Full variable domain (remainder filled in from reference TRBV7-9 and TRBJ2-4): DTGVSQNPRHKITKRGQNVTFRCDPISEHNRLYWYRQTLGQGPEFLTYFQNEAQLEKSRLLSDRFSAERPKGSFSTLEIQRTEQGDSAMYLCASSGGSRDSKNIQYFGAGTRLSVL.

The chain is built from TRBV6-5 and TRBJ1-1, with 9 bases matching TRBD1. The CDR3 spans 14 residues. V lost 4 bases, J lost 7 bases, and 7 bases stayed unmatched. Germline lookup yields CDR1 MNHEY and CDR2 SVGAGI. The CDR3 loop reads CASSSQTGGIEAFF. Here the CDR3 DNA reads TGTGCCAGCAGTTCCCAGACAGGGGGGATTGAAGCTTTCTTT.

This clone is a singleton in its sample. The chain carries TRBV6-5 and TRBJ2-7; possible D gene TRBD2, 5 bases. Germline V gene lookup returns CDR1 MNHEY and CDR2 SVGAGI. V was pared by 6 bases and J by 4 bases, with 7 bases between. The CDR3 spans 11 residues. CDR3 residues: CASRGGYEQYF. DNA for the CDR3: TGTGCCAGCAGGGGCGGGTACGAGCAGTACTTC.

This clone was detected once. The V and J genes are TRBV25-1 and TRBJ2-1, with D maybe TRBD1 (6 bases). This CDR3 region has 11 residues. Per the germline V gene, CDR1 is MGHDK and CDR2 is SYGVNS. Trimming left V 6 bases short and J 9 bases short, with 9 bases between. The CDR3 sequence: CASSRGGEQFF. The CDR3 nucleotides read TGTGCCAGCAGCAGAGGGGGTGAGCAGTTCTTC.